A single sample gave rise to the 17 T cell receptor beta chains below, sequenced in a study of response to subunit inactivated influenza vaccine. MiXCR, applied by TCRdb to the RT-PCR reads, yields one record per CDR3 protein. Of 710,000 or so distinct CDR3 sequences listed, 15% to 17% are singletons. This material consisted of PBMCs from blood, taken 11 to 12 days after vaccination. All receptors come from a man aged 45-65 years who received an inactivated influenza vaccine.

This clonotype has just one count. This chain connects TRBV3-1 to TRBJ2-1; TRBD2 agrees at 14 bases. Germline lookup yields CDR1 LGHDT and CDR2 YNNKEL (reference sequence). The junction had 6 bases not matched to a gene; V was cut back by 3 bases and J by 5 bases. The CDR3 runs 17 residues. The chain's CDR3 is CASSHHGLAGGHNEQFF. The CDR3 bases are TGTGCCAGCAGCCACCACGGACTAGCGGGGGGACACAATGAGCAGTTCTTC.

The chain carries TRBV6-5 and TRBJ2-7, with D possibly being TRBD1 or TRBD2 (6 bases each). The V end lost 4 bases, the J end lost 4 bases, and 17 bases lay between the germline ends. The CDR3 has 15 amino acids. The germline gives CDR1 MNHEY, CDR2 SVGAGI. The CDR3 sequence is CASSWWLGGEYEQYF. Here the CDR3 DNA reads TGTGCCAGCAGTTGGTGGTTGGGGGGCGAGTACGAGCAGTACTTC.

A word on this clonotype: Given a much more abundant clone one base away, this may be a read error. The V and J genes are TRBV29-1 and TRBJ2-1; D gene uncertain. The CDR3 loop spans 12 amino acids. Germline CDR1 SQVTM, CDR2 ANQGSEA. CDR3 in amino acids: CSVEGLGNVQFF. The CDR3, as DNA: TGCAGCGTTGAAGGGCTTGGCAATGTGCAGTTCTTC.

This clonotype was counted ten times or more. The chain carries TRBV28 and TRBJ2-7; D uncertain. With 6 bases removed from V and 1 base from J, the gap between germline ends came to 13 bases. This CDR3 region has 14 residues. Germline CDR1 and CDR2: MDHEN and SYDVKM. This CDR3 reads CASRHWTDSYEQYF. The CDR3, as DNA: TGTGCCAGCAGACACTGGACGGATTCCTACGAGCAGTACTTC. Full variable domain (rest looked up from reference TRBV28 and TRBJ2-7): DVKVTQSSRYLVKRTGEKVFLECVQDMDHENMFWYRQDPGLGLRLIYFSYDVKMKEKGDIPEGYSVSREKKERFSLILESASTNQTSMYLCASRHWTDSYEQYFGPGTRLTVT.

This clonotype was detected many times. The V and J genes are TRBV18 and TRBJ2-2, with TRBD1 as a possible D gene (6 bases). Germline V CDR1 and CDR2: KGHSH, LQKENI. Trimming removed 4 bases from V and 2 bases from J, with 8 bases in between. CDR3 length equals 14 residues. CDR3 in DNA: TGTGCCAGCTCACGGGACACAAACACCGGGGAGCTGTTTTTT. Encoded protein: CASSRDTNTGELFF.

The CDR3: CASSSRDYGGDTQYF. CDR3 bases: TGTGCCAGCAGTTCCCGGGACTATGGGGGAGATACGCAGTATTTT. The chain is built from TRBV5-4 and TRBJ2-3; 7 bases map to TRBD2. This CDR3 has 15 residues. The germline V gene encodes CDR1 SGHNT and CDR2 YYREEE (reference sequence). Unmatched junction bases numbered 11, after V lost 5 bases and J lost 5 bases.

The rearrangement uses TRBV6-1 and TRBJ2-2; unclear D gene. CDR3 length: 12 amino acids. Germline V gives CDR1 MNHNS, CDR2 SASEGT. The V end was cut by 8 bases, the J end by 7 bases, with 11 bases between. CDR3: CASESDVGELFF. The CDR3 nucleotides are TGTGCCAGCGAGAGTGACGTCGGGGAGCTGTTTTTT.

The rearrangement joins TRBV5-1 to TRBJ2-7, with TRBD1 matching 8 bases. With 4 bases clipped from V and 0 bases from J, the junction kept 6 bases outside the gene matches. The CDR3 totals 15 residues. The germline V gene has CDR1 SGHRS and CDR2 YFSETQ. CDR3: CASSRGQDDSYEQYF. The DNA of the CDR3 is TGCGCCAGCAGCCGGGGACAGGACGACTCCTACGAGCAGTACTTC.

In its sample, this clonotype was seen many times. This chain connects TRBV6-2 or TRBV6-3 to TRBJ2-7; weak D call: TRBD1 (6 bases). This CDR3 is built from 14 residues. Germline lookup yields CDR1 MNHEY and CDR2 SVGEGT. The V end lost 8 bases, the J end lost 3 bases, and 17 bases lay between the germline ends. Here the CDR3 reads CASLTGTRVYEQYF. The CDR3, as DNA: TGTGCCAGCCTGACCGGGACAAGGGTCTACGAGCAGTACTTC.

The V and J genes are TRBV20-1 and TRBJ2-1, with 7 bases that match TRBD1. The CDR3 is 16 amino acids. Germline CDR1 DFQATT, CDR2 SNEGSKA (reference sequence). The V gene end was trimmed by 5 bases and the J gene end by 4 bases; junction bases not matched to a gene: 14. The CDR3 DNA follows: TGCAGTGCTCGTAACTTGTGGGACAGCACTTACAATGAGCAGTTCTTC. Its protein product is CSARNLWDSTYNEQFF.

The chain combines TRBV10-3 with TRBJ2-7; no clear D gene. V lost 3 bases and J lost 0, with 9 bases in between. The CDR3 has 14 residues. Germline V lookup: CDR1 ENHRY, CDR2 SYGVKD. The CDR3 nucleotides read TGTGCCATCAGTGAACTACAGTCCTCCTACGAGCAGTACTTC. Protein sequence: CAISELQSSYEQYF.

The chain has TRBV11-2 and TRBJ2-1; D is perhaps TRBD1 (6 bases). Germline V gives CDR1 SGHAT, CDR2 FQNNGV. The CDR3 covers 16 residues. Trimming pared 5 bases from V and 4 bases from J, leaving 18 bases between. CDR3 in amino acids: CASSPRLGAPYNEQFF. The DNA of the CDR3 is TGTGCCAGCAGCCCGAGATTGGGGGCTCCTTACAATGAGCAGTTCTTC.

V usage is TRBV18 and J usage is TRBJ1-5; TRBD1 might be the D (6 bases). This CDR3 region has 17 residues. The V gene's germline CDR1 is KGHSH and CDR2 LQKENI. Trimming pared 1 base from V and 3 bases from J, leaving 16 bases between. CDR3 region: CASSPLKRGAHNQPQHF. The CDR3 region has the DNA TGTGCCAGCTCACCACTAAAACGGGGGGCGCACAATCAGCCCCAGCATTTT.

The J gene is TRBJ2-2, the V gene TRBV9; D is tentatively TRBD1 or TRBD2 (6 bases each). The CDR3 runs to 15 residues. Germline CDR1 is SGDLS and CDR2 is YYNGEE. Trimming removed 2 bases at V and 4 bases at J, with 12 bases between. The DNA for the CDR3 is TGTGCCAGCAGCGTGGGACACGGGGGCACCGGGGAGCTGTTTTTT. Translating gives CASSVGHGGTGELFF.

This clonotype was counted only a few times. This rearrangement joins TRBV20-1 to TRBJ2-1; 9 nucleotides align to TRBD2. With V trimmed by 3 bases and J by 8 bases, 11 bases remained unmatched. This CDR3 contains 15 residues. Germline V gene lookup returns CDR1 DFQATT and CDR2 SNEGSKA (reference sequence). Here the CDR3 DNA reads TGCAGTGCTAGTGTATTTGGGACTAGCAAGGATGAGCAGTTCTTC. Translated: CSASVFGTSKDEQFF.

This clonotype showed up just a few times. The chain links TRBV18 to TRBJ2-7; TRBD1 matches at 10 bases. V shed 3 bases, J shed 4 bases, and the junction held 6 bases outside the gene matches. Per the germline V gene, CDR1 is KGHSH and CDR2 is LQKENI. The CDR3 extends over 15 amino acids. CDR3 loop: CASSPPTGGLYEQYF. CDR3 bases: TGTGCCAGCTCACCCCCGACAGGGGGCTTATACGAGCAGTACTTC.

V and J are TRBV18 and TRBJ1-1, with TRBD1 matching 10 bases. Trimming removed 4 bases from V and 3 bases from J; junction bases left unmatched: 5. CDR3 length: 15 residues. Germline V gene sequence: CDR1 KGHSH, CDR2 LQKENI. The CDR3 bases are TGTGCCAGCTCACGATTCGGACAGGGGGACACTGAAGCTTTCTTT. Translating it yields CASSRFGQGDTEAFF.